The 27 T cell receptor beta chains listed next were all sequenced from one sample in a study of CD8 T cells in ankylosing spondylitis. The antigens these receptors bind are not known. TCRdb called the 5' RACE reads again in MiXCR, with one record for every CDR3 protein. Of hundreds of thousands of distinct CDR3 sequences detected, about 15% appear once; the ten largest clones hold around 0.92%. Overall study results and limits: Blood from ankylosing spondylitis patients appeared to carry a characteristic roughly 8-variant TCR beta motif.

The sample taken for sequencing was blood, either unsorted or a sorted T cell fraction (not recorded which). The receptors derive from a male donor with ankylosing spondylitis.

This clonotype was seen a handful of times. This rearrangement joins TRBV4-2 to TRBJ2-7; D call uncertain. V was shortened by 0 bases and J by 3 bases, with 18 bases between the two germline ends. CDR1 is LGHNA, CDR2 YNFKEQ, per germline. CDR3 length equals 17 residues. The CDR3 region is CASSQDRSETEHYEQYF. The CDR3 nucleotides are TGTGCCAGCAGCCAAGATCGGTCGGAGACGGAACACTACGAGCAGTACTTC.

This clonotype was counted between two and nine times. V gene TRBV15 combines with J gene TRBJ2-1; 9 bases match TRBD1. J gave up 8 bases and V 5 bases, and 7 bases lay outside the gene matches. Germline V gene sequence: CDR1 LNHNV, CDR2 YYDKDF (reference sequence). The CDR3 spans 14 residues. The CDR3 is CATSGDRGNDEQFF. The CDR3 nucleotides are TGTGCCACCAGCGGCGACAGGGGGAACGATGAGCAGTTCTTC.

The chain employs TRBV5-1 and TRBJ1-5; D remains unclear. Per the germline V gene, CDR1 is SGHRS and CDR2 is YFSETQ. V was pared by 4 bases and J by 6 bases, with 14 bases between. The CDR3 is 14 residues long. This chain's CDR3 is CASSATLGTQPQHF. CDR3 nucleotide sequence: TGCGCCAGCAGCGCCACCCTGGGAACTCAGCCCCAGCATTTT.

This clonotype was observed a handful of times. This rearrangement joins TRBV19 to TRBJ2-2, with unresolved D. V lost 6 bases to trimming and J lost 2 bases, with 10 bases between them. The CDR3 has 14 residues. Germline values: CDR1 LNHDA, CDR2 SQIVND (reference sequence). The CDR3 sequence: CASRAAVNTGELFF. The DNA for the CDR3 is TGTGCCAGTAGAGCAGCTGTTAACACCGGGGAGCTGTTTTTT.

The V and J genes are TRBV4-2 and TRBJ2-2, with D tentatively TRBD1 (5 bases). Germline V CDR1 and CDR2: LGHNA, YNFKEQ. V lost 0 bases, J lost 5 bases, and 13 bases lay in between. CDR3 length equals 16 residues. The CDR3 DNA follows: TGTGCCAGCAGCCAAGAGGGGCAGCTCAGGACCGGGGAGCTGTTTTTT. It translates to CASSQEGQLRTGELFF.

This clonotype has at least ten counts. The CDR3 sequence: CSVVRSSYNEQFF. CDR3 nucleotide sequence: TGCAGCGTTGTTCGCAGCTCCTACAATGAGCAGTTCTTC. The chain has TRBV29-1 and TRBJ2-1; no definite D call. Germline CDR1 and CDR2: SQVTM and ANQGSEA. This CDR3 spans 13 amino acids. V gave up 4 bases and J gave up 0 bases, with 7 bases separating them.

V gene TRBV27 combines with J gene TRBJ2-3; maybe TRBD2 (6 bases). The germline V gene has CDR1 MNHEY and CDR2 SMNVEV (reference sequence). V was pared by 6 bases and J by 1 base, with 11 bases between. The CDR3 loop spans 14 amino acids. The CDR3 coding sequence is TGTGCCAGCAGGAATGGACTACGCACAGATACGCAGTATTTT. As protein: CASRNGLRTDTQYF.

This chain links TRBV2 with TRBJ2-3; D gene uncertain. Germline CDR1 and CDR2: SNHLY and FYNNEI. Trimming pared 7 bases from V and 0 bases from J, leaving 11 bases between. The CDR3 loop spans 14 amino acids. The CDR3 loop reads CASKGGLSTDTQYF. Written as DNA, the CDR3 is TGTGCCAGCAAGGGCGGATTAAGCACAGATACGCAGTATTTT.

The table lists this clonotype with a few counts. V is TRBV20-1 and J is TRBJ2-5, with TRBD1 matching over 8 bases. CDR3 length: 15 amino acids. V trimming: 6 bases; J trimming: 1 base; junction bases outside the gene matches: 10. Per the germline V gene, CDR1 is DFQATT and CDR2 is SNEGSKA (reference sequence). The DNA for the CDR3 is TGCAGTGCCGATACCAGGGGGCACCGCCAAGAGACCCAGTACTTC. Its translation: CSADTRGHRQETQYF.

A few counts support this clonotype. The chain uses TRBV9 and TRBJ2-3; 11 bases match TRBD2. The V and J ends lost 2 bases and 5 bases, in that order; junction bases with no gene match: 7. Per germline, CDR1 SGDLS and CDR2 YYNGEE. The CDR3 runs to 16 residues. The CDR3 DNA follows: TGTGCCAGCAGCGTCACCGGGACTAGCGGTATAGATACGCAGTATTTT. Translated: CASSVTGTSGIDTQYF.

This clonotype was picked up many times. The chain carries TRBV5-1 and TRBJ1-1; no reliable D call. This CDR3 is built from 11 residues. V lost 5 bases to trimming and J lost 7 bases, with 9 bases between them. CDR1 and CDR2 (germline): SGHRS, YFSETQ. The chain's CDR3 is CASREGFEAFF. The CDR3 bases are TGCGCCAGCAGGGAAGGGTTTGAAGCTTTCTTT.

CDR3 DNA: TGTGCCAGCACTCAGGGGGGAGCGGGAGCAGATACGCAGTATTTT. It yields the protein CASTQGGAGADTQYF. The chain employs TRBV7-9 and TRBJ2-3, with D tentatively TRBD2 (8 bases). The germline V gene encodes CDR1 SEHNR and CDR2 FQNEAQ (reference sequence). The V and J ends lost 7 bases and 4 bases respectively, with 18 bases between them. The length of the CDR3 is 15 residues.

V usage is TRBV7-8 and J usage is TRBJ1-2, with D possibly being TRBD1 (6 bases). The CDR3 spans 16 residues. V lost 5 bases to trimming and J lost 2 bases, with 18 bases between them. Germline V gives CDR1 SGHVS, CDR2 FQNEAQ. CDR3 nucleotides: TGTGCCAGCAGCCGAGACAGGCCCCCTTTAAACTATGGCTACACCTTC. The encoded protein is CASSRDRPPLNYGYTF.

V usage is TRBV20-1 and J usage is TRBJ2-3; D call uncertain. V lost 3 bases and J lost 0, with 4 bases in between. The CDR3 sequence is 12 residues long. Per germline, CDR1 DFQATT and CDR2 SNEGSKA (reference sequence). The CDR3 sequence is CSASTSTDTQYF. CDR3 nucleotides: TGCAGTGCTAGTACTAGCACAGATACGCAGTATTTT.

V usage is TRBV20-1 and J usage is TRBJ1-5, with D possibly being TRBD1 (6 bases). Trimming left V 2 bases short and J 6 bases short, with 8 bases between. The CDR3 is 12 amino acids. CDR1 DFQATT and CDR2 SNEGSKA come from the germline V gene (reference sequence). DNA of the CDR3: TGCAGTGCTAGATCAGGGGTTCAGCCCCAGCATTTT. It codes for CSARSGVQPQHF.

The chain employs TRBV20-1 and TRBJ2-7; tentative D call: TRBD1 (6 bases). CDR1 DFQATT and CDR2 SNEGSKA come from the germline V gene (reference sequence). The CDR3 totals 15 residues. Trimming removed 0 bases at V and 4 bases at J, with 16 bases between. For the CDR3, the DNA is TGCAGTGCTAGAGATAGCGCTCAGGGGTATTACGAGCAGTACTTC. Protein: CSARDSAQGYYEQYF.

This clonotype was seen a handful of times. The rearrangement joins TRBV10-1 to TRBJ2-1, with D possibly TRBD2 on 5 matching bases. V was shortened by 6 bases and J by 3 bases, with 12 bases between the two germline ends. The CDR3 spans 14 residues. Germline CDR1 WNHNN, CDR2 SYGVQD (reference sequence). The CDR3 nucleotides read TGCGCCAGCAGCGAAGGACTCGTCTACAATGAGCAGTTCTTC. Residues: CASSEGLVYNEQFF.

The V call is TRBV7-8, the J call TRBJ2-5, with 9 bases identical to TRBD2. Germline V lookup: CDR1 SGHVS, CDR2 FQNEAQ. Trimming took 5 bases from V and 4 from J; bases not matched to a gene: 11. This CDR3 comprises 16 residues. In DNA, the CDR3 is TGTGCCAGCAGCAATAGCGGGGGCCCTTTCGGAGAGACCCAGTACTTC. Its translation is CASSNSGGPFGETQYF. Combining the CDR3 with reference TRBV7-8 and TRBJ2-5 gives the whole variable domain GAGVSQSPRYKVAKRGQDVALRCDPISGHVSLFWYQQALGQGPEFLTYFQNEAQLDKSGLPSDRFFAERPEGSVSTLKIQRTQQEDSAVYLCASSNSGGPFGETQYFGPGTRLLVL.

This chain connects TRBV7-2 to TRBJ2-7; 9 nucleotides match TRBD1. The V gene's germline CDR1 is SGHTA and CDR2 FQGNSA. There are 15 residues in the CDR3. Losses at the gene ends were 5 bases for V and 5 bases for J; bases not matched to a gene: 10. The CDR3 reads CASSQSGQGVDEQYF. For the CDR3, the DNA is TGTGCCAGCAGCCAATCGGGACAGGGTGTCGACGAGCAGTACTTC.

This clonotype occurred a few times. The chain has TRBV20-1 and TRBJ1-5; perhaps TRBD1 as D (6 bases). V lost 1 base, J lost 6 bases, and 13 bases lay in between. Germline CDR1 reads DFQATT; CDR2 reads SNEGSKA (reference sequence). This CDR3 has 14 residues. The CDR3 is CSARVWGPGQPQHF. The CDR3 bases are TGCAGTGCTAGAGTTTGGGGGCCGGGTCAGCCCCAGCATTTT.

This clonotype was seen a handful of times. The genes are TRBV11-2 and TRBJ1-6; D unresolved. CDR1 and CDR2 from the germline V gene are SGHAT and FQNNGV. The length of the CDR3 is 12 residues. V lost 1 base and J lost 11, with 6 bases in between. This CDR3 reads CASSLATPPLHF. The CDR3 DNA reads TGTGCCAGCAGCTTAGCCACCCCACCCCTCCACTTT.

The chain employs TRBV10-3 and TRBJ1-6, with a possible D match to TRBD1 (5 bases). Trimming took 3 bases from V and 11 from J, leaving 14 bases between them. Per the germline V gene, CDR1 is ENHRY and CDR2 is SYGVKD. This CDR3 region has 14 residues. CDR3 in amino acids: CAISDEGRGAPLHF. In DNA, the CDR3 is TGTGCCATCAGTGATGAGGGGCGAGGGGCACCCCTCCACTTT.

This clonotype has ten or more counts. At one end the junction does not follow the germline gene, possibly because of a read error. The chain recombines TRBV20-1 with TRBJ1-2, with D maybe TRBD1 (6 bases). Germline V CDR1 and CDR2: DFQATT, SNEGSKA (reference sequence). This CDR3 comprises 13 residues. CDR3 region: CSASLSGGTKAAF. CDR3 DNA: TGCAGTGCTAGTCTTTCTGGGGGCACCAAAGCGGCCTTC.

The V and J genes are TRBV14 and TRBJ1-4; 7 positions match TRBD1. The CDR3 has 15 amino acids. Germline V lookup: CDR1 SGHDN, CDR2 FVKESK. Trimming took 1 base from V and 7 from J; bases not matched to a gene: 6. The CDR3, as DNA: TGTGCCAGCAGCCAAGCGGCGGGGACAGCTGAAAAACTGTTTTTT. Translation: CASSQAAGTAEKLFF.

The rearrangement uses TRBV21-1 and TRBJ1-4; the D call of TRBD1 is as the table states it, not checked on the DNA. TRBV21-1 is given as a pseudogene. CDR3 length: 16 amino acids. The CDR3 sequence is CASSLGGRRANEKLFF. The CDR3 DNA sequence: TGTGCCAGCAGCCTAGGGGGTAGGAGGGCTAATGAAAAACTGTTTTTT.

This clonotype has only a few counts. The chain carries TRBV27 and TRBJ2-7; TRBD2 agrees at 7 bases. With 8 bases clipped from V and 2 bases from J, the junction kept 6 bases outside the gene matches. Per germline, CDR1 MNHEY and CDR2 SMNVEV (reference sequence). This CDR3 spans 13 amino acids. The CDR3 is CASQAGAPYEQYF. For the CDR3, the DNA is TGTGCCAGCCAGGCGGGAGCCCCCTACGAGCAGTACTTC.

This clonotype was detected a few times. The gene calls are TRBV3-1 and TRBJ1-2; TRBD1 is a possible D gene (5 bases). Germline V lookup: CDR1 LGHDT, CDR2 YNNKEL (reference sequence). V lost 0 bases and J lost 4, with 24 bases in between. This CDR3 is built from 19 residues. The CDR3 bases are TGTGCCAGCAGCCAAGATAGTGGTGACAGTCGACCGAAAAGCTATGGCTACACCTTC. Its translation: CASSQDSGDSRPKSYGYTF.